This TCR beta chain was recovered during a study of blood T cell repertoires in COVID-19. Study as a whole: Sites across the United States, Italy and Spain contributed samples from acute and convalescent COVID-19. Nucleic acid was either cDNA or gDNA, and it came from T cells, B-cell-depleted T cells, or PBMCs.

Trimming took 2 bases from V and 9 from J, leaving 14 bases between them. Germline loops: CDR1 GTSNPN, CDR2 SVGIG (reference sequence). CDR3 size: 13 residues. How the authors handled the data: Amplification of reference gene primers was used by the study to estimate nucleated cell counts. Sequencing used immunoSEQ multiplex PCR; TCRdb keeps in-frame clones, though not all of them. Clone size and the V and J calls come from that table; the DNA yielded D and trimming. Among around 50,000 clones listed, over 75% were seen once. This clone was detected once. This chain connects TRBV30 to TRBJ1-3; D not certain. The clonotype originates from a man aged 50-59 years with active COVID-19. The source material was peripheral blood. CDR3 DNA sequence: TGTGCCTGGAGTCCAGACCGGGGAGGCACCATATATTTT. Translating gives CAWSPDRGGTIYF.